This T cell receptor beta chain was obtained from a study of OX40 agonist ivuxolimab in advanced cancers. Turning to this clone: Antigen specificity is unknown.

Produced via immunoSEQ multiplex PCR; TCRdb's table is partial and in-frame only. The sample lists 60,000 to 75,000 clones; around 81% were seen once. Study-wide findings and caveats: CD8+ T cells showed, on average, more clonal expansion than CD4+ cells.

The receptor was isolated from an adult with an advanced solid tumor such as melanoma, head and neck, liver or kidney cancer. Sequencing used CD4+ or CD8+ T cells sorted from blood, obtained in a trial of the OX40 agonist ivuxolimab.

CDR3 bases: TGCGCCAGCAGCTTGGAGGTCAGGGCGAGGACCCAGTACTTC. Amino acid sequence: CASSLEVRARTQYF. This sequence joins TRBV5-1 and TRBJ2-5, with D possibly being TRBD1 (5 bases). The CDR3 extends over 14 amino acids. V was shortened by 0 bases and J by 7 bases, with 13 bases between the two germline ends. Germline CDR1 reads SGHRS; CDR2 reads YFSETQ.